Listed below are T cell receptor beta chains from one sample, sequenced in a study of T cell clones after liver transplantation. Libraries were prepared by immunoSEQ multiplex PCR; TCRdb keeps only in-frame clonotypes and omits some of them. The data contain roughly 100,000 clones, around 80% of them singletons. The source was CD4+ T cells from blood, collected 45 to 50 months after liver transplant. These receptor sequences come from a human patient who received a liver transplant. T cells may partly derive from the graft donor. Both conserved end residues are part of each CDR3. The order of the fields is D gene, J gene, clone size, V gene, CDR3 protein, CDR3 DNA. The D gene is left open where the match is weak. The listing skips clone size in some rows; elsewhere it reads once, few, many or a size class.

TRBD1 TRBJ2-3 NA TRBV5-1 CASRDQAGGFTDTQYF TGCGCCAGCAGGGACCAGGCAGGGGGCTTTACAGATACGCAGTATTTT
NA TRBJ1-6 medium-sized TRBV19 CASSRDNSPLHF TGTGCCAGTAGCAGGGATAATTCACCCCTCCACTTT
TRBD1 TRBJ1-1 NA TRBV18 CASSLSGTGGNGAEAFF TGTGCCAGCTCACTCTCCGGGACAGGGGGAAATGGCGCTGAAGCTTTCTTT
NA TRBJ2-7 NA TRBV13 CASSLIGEISYEQYF TGTGCCAGCAGCTTAATAGGCGAGATATCCTACGAGCAGTACTTC
TRBD2 TRBJ2-1 NA TRBV28 CASSSSGSIIGYEQFF TGTGCCAGCAGTTCTAGCGGGAGTATTATCGGCTATGAGCAGTTCTTC
TRBD1 TRBJ1-3 few TRBV5-1 CASSLTGQRSSGNTIYF TGCGCCAGCAGCTTGACGGGACAGCGCAGCTCTGGAAACACCATATATTTT
NA TRBJ1-4 once TRBV19 CASESGVSNEKLFF TGTGCCAGCGAGAGTGGGGTCTCTAATGAAAAACTGTTTTTT
NA TRBJ2-5 NA TRBV27 CASSLVRGWGETQYF TGTGCCAGCAGTTTAGTTCGGGGATGGGGGGAGACCCAGTACTTC
NA TRBJ2-2 NA TRBV9 CASAEGGGGGELFF TGTGCCAGCGCCGAGGGGGGTGGAGGCGGGGAGCTGTTTTTT
TRBD2 TRBJ2-1 NA TRBV7-3 CASSTFSGSSYNEQFF TGTGCCAGCAGCACCTTTAGCGGGAGCTCCTACAATGAGCAGTTCTTC
NA TRBJ2-3 NA TRBV28 CASSLAGATTDTQYF TGTGCCAGCAGTTTAGCGGGGGCCACCACAGATACGCAGTATTTT
TRBD2 TRBJ2-5 NA TRBV7-2 CASSLLAGGETQYF TGTGCCAGCAGCTTACTAGCGGGAGGGGAGACCCAGTACTTC
TRBD2 TRBJ2-3 NA TRBV5-1 CASSFRTGSGGRPTDTQYF TGCGCCAGCAGCTTCCGGACGGGCAGTGGCGGGAGGCCCACAGATACGCAGTATTTT
TRBD1 TRBJ1-1 NA TRBV19 CASSTDRGRGEAFF TGTGCCAGTAGCACAGACAGGGGGCGAGGTGAAGCTTTCTTT
NA TRBJ2-5 NA TRBV7-9 CASSPTGGAETQYF TGTGCCAGCAGCCCTACAGGGGGGGCAGAGACCCAGTACTTC
NA TRBJ2-5 many TRBV5-6 CASTQAGLETQYF TGTGCCAGCACCCAGGCAGGGTTGGAGACCCAGTACTTC
TRBD2 TRBJ2-5 many TRBV5-5 CASSFIAGASRGTQYF TGTGCCAGCAGCTTCATCGCGGGAGCGTCTCGTGGGACCCAGTACTTC
TRBD1 TRBJ1-5 NA TRBV28 CASSLKGARGAQHF TGTGCCAGCAGTTTGAAGGGGGCGCGGGGAGCCCAGCATTTT
NA TRBJ1-6 few TRBV6-4 CASSLRINSPLHF TGTGCCAGCAGTCTCCGGATTAATTCACCCCTCCACTTT
TRBD2 TRBJ2-5 NA TRBV5-1 CASSSRGEGETQYF TGCGCCAGCAGCTCTCGGGGGGAGGGAGAGACCCAGTACTTC
TRBD2 TRBJ2-3 once TRBV5-4 CASSLGRLAGGLDTQYF TGTGCCAGCAGCTTGGGCCGACTAGCGGGGGGGCTAGATACGCAGTATTTT
TRBD1 TRBJ1-2 NA TRBV6-6 CASSKGTGVLNYGYTF TGTGCCAGCAGTAAGGGGACAGGGGTACTCAACTATGGCTACACCTTC
TRBD2 TRBJ2-7 NA TRBV5-4 CASSFRTSPGEQYF TGTGCCAGCAGCTTCAGGACTAGTCCGGGGGAGCAGTACTTC
NA TRBJ2-2 NA TRBV2 CASRPQGLAGELFF TGTGCCAGCAGGCCACAGGGATTGGCCGGGGAGCTGTTTTTT
NA TRBJ1-2 NA TRBV5-1 CASSLGGQFQTYTF TGCGCCAGCAGCTTGGGCGGACAGTTTCAAACGTACACCTTC
NA TRBJ1-5 NA TRBV21-1 CASSLSDRGNSAWQPQHF TGTGCCAGCAGCCTATCCGACAGGGGTAATTCGGCTTGGCAGCCCCAGCATTTT
NA TRBJ2-1 NA TRBV4-1 CASSQEGTSSSYNEQFF TGCGCCAGCAGCCAAGAAGGGACATCAAGCTCCTACAATGAGCAGTTCTTC
NA TRBJ1-1 NA TRBV7-8 CASSFGNSGNTEAFF TGTGCCAGCAGCTTTGGGAATTCGGGGAACACTGAAGCTTTCTTT
NA TRBJ1-4 NA TRBV9 CASSPRTEFNEKLFF TGTGCCAGCAGCCCCCGGACGGAGTTTAATGAAAAACTGTTTTTT
TRBD1 TRBJ1-1 NA TRBV30 CAWRPGQGEAFF TGTGCCTGGAGGCCGGGACAGGGTGAGGCTTTCTTT
NA TRBJ1-5 NA TRBV19 CASSMGAIRGNQPQHF TGTGCCAGTAGTATGGGGGCCATCAGGGGCAATCAGCCCCAGCATTTT
NA TRBJ2-3 NA TRBV2 CASQRLDTQYF TGTGCCTCTCAGCGGCTAGATACGCAGTATTTT
TRBD1 TRBJ1-6 few TRBV9 CASSAQGVGSPLHF TGTGCCAGCAGCGCCCAGGGGGTGGGTTCACCCCTCCACTTT
NA TRBJ1-2 NA TRBV7-2 CASSLVKGRASYGYTF TGTGCCAGCAGCTTAGTCAAGGGCAGGGCATCTTATGGCTACACCTTC
TRBD1 TRBJ2-1 NA TRBV5-1 CASSSGQGAYNEQFF TGCGCCAGCAGCTCAGGACAGGGGGCCTACAATGAGCAGTTCTTC
NA TRBJ1-6 few TRBV2 CASSDLVPLHF TGTGCCAGCAGTGATTTAGTCCCCCTCCACTTT
NA TRBJ2-6 NA TRBV5-1 CASSLGSGANVLTF TGCGCCAGCAGCTTGGGCTCTGGGGCCAACGTCCTGACTTTC
NA TRBJ1-2 NA TRBV7-2 CASSLALGGEGYTF TGTGCCAGCAGCTTAGCTTTGGGGGGAGAGGGCTACACCTTC
NA TRBJ1-4 once TRBV10-1 CASSPGPATNEKLFF TGCGCCAGCAGTCCCGGTCCCGCAACTAATGAAAAACTGTTTTTT
NA TRBJ1-5 NA TRBV5-1 CASSLDGTRLNQPQHF TGCGCCAGCAGCTTGGACGGGACAAGGCTCAATCAGCCCCAGCATTTT
TRBD2 TRBJ2-5 NA TRBV7-3 CASSSQAGVQETQYF TGTGCCAGCAGCTCCCAGGCGGGGGTCCAAGAGACCCAGTACTTC